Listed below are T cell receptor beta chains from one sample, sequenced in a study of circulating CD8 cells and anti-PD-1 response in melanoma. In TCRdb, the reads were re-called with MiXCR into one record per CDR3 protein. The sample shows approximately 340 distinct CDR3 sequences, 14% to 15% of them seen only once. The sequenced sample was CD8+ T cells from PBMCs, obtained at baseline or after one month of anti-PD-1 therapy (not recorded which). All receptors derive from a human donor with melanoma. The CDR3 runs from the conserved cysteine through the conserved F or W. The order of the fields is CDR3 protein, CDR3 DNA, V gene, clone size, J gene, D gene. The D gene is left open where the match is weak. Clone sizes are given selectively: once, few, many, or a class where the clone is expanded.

CDR3aa: CASGQDFWPNTGELFF
CDR3nt: TGTGCCAGCGGACAAGATTTTTGGCCGAACACCGGGGAGCTGTTTTTT
v_gene: TRBV6-6
abundance: hyperexpanded
j_gene: TRBJ2-2
d_gene: -

CDR3aa: CASRASGSNNEQFF
CDR3nt: TGTGCCAGCAGAGCTAGCGGGAGCAACAATGAGCAGTTCTTC
v_gene: TRBV28
abundance: large
j_gene: TRBJ2-1
d_gene: TRBD2

CDR3aa: CASSIPLRDTLSYNEQFF
CDR3nt: TGTGCCAGCAGTATCCCGCTTCGTGACACTCTCTCCTACAATGAGCAGTTCTTC
v_gene: TRBV28
abundance: -
j_gene: TRBJ2-1
d_gene: -

CDR3aa: CASSRLALSADTQYF
CDR3nt: TGTGCCAGCAGCCGACTAGCGCTTTCAGCAGATACGCAGTATTTT
v_gene: TRBV7-3
abundance: hyperexpanded
j_gene: TRBJ2-3
d_gene: TRBD2

CDR3aa: CASSSGTSGGSSYEQYF
CDR3nt: TGTGCCAGCAGTTCCGGGACTAGCGGGGGTAGCTCCTACGAGCAGTACTTC
v_gene: TRBV28
abundance: large
j_gene: TRBJ2-7
d_gene: TRBD2

CDR3aa: CASSQVENYGYTF
CDR3nt: TGTGCCAGCAGCCAAGTTGAGAACTATGGCTACACCTTC
v_gene: TRBV14
abundance: medium-sized
j_gene: TRBJ1-2
d_gene: -

CDR3aa: CSVEDKGQGAWEQYF
CDR3nt: TGCAGCGTTGAAGATAAAGGACAGGGGGCGTGGGAGCAGTACTTC
v_gene: TRBV29-1
abundance: large
j_gene: TRBJ2-7
d_gene: TRBD1

CDR3aa: CSASNVRGAYEQYF
CDR3nt: TGCAGTGCTAGTAACGTACGCGGGGCATACGAGCAGTACTTC
v_gene: TRBV20-1
abundance: large
j_gene: TRBJ2-7
d_gene: -

CDR3aa: CASSLELAGAFVDEQFF
CDR3nt: TGTGCCAGCAGTCTCGAACTCGCGGGAGCTTTTGTAGATGAGCAGTTCTTC
v_gene: TRBV28
abundance: large
j_gene: TRBJ2-1
d_gene: TRBD2

CDR3aa: CASSPPPEFSSYNEQFF
CDR3nt: TGTGCCAGCTCACCACCCCCAGAATTCTCCTCCTACAATGAGCAGTTCTTC
v_gene: TRBV18
abundance: medium-sized
j_gene: TRBJ2-1
d_gene: -

CDR3aa: CASSVPLRVHYEQYF
CDR3nt: TGTGCCAGCAGTGTTCCCTTGAGGGTTCACTACGAGCAGTACTTC
v_gene: TRBV7-2
abundance: medium-sized
j_gene: TRBJ2-7
d_gene: -

CDR3aa: CSVLGRGTDTQYF
CDR3nt: TGCAGTGTATTGGGGCGAGGCACAGATACGCAGTATTTT
v_gene: TRBV29-1
abundance: -
j_gene: TRBJ2-3
d_gene: -

CDR3aa: CASSLTTAGQYNEQFF
CDR3nt: TGTGCCAGCAGCTTAACGACGGCAGGGCAATACAATGAGCAGTTCTTC
v_gene: TRBV7-3
abundance: large
j_gene: TRBJ2-1
d_gene: -

CDR3aa: CASSLGTISYEQYF
CDR3nt: TGTGCCAGCAGCTTGGGCACAATCTCCTACGAGCAGTACTTC
v_gene: TRBV7-9
abundance: -
j_gene: TRBJ2-7
d_gene: -

CDR3aa: CASSLTESSYNEQFF
CDR3nt: TGTGCCAGCAGTCTGACTGAAAGCTCCTACAATGAGCAGTTCTTC
v_gene: TRBV28
abundance: large
j_gene: TRBJ2-1
d_gene: -

CDR3aa: CASSIAGGGDYEQYF
CDR3nt: TGTGCCAGCAGCATAGCGGGAGGAGGGGACTACGAGCAGTACTTC
v_gene: TRBV27
abundance: -
j_gene: TRBJ2-7
d_gene: TRBD2

CDR3aa: CASSLVFRAPEAFF
CDR3nt: TGTGCCAGCAGTTTGGTATTCAGGGCTCCTGAAGCTTTCTTT
v_gene: TRBV28
abundance: large
j_gene: TRBJ1-1
d_gene: -

CDR3aa: CASSPRLHFSYEQYF
CDR3nt: TGTGCCAGCAGTCCAAGACTACATTTCTCCTACGAGCAGTACTTC
v_gene: TRBV28
abundance: large
j_gene: TRBJ2-7
d_gene: -

CDR3aa: CASSFGGGEQYF
CDR3nt: TGTGCCAGCAGTTTTGGAGGAGGCGAGCAGTACTTC
v_gene: TRBV27
abundance: large
j_gene: TRBJ2-7
d_gene: -

CDR3aa: CSVLDSQRVTEAFF
CDR3nt: TGCAGTGTCCTGGACAGCCAACGAGTGACTGAAGCTTTCTTT
v_gene: TRBV29-1
abundance: large
j_gene: TRBJ1-1
d_gene: -

CDR3aa: CASSSRLAGPQETQYF
CDR3nt: TGTGCCAGCAGCTCTCGACTAGCGGGACCCCAAGAGACCCAGTACTTC
v_gene: TRBV7-3
abundance: large
j_gene: TRBJ2-5
d_gene: TRBD2

CDR3aa: CASSQGLAGLEETQYF
CDR3nt: TGTGCCAGCAGCCAAGGACTAGCCGGATTGGAGGAGACCCAGTACTTC
v_gene: TRBV27
abundance: hyperexpanded
j_gene: TRBJ2-5
d_gene: TRBD2

CDR3aa: CASSAGGDNEKLFF
CDR3nt: TGTGCCAGCAGCGCCGGGGGCGATAATGAAAAACTGTTTTTT
v_gene: TRBV2
abundance: -
j_gene: TRBJ1-4
d_gene: -

CDR3aa: CSARGKRDYEQYF
CDR3nt: TGCAGTGCTAGAGGAAAGCGGGATTACGAGCAGTACTTC
v_gene: TRBV20-1
abundance: medium-sized
j_gene: TRBJ2-7
d_gene: TRBD2

CDR3aa: CASSLGPRTGELFF
CDR3nt: TGTGCCAGCAGTTTGGGACCAAGGACCGGGGAGCTGTTTTTT
v_gene: TRBV12-3/TRBV12-4
abundance: medium-sized
j_gene: TRBJ2-2
d_gene: -

CDR3aa: CASSLFPVGRAETGELFF
CDR3nt: TGTGCCAGCAGCTTATTCCCTGTCGGGAGGGCCGAGACCGGGGAGCTGTTTTTT
v_gene: TRBV7-2
abundance: large
j_gene: TRBJ2-2
d_gene: TRBD2

CDR3aa: CSAPGQGFSYEQYF
CDR3nt: TGCAGTGCTCCGGGGCAGGGCTTCTCCTACGAGCAGTACTTC
v_gene: TRBV20-1
abundance: hyperexpanded
j_gene: TRBJ2-7
d_gene: -

CDR3aa: CASSEDGYSGEDYEQYF
CDR3nt: TGTGCCAGCAGTGAAGACGGTTACAGCGGCGAGGACTACGAGCAGTACTTC
v_gene: TRBV25-1
abundance: medium-sized
j_gene: TRBJ2-7
d_gene: -

CDR3aa: CSVDGGRATGELFF
CDR3nt: TGCAGTGTTGATGGGGGGAGGGCTACCGGGGAGCTGTTTTTT
v_gene: TRBV29-1
abundance: medium-sized
j_gene: TRBJ2-2
d_gene: TRBD2

CDR3aa: CSVEDIVLAGGLGSTDTQYF
CDR3nt: TGCAGCGTTGAAGATATCGTGCTAGCGGGAGGCCTCGGGAGCACAGATACGCAGTATTTT
v_gene: TRBV29-1
abundance: large
j_gene: TRBJ2-3
d_gene: TRBD2

CDR3aa: CSVRDQDALPGLARGKSYEQYF
CDR3nt: TGCAGTGTTAGAGATCAAGATGCTCTTCCGGGACTAGCGCGAGGAAAATCCTACGAGCAGTACTTC
v_gene: TRBV20-1
abundance: -
j_gene: TRBJ2-7
d_gene: TRBD2

CDR3aa: CASSPYYEQYF
CDR3nt: TGTGCCAGCAGTCCCTACTACGAGCAGTACTTC
v_gene: TRBV28
abundance: large
j_gene: TRBJ2-7
d_gene: -

CDR3aa: CASSLGAGGEGSYEQYF
CDR3nt: TGTGCCAGCAGTTTGGGGGCGGGAGGAGAGGGAAGCTACGAGCAGTACTTC
v_gene: TRBV28
abundance: large
j_gene: TRBJ2-7
d_gene: TRBD2

CDR3aa: CASSPPVGTGVFQETQYF
CDR3nt: TGTGCCAGCTCACCACCAGTCGGGACCGGGGTCTTTCAAGAGACCCAGTACTTC
v_gene: TRBV18
abundance: large
j_gene: TRBJ2-5
d_gene: -

CDR3aa: CASSEWSQARVKANTGELFF
CDR3nt: TGTGCCAGCAGTGAATGGAGTCAAGCGCGTGTCAAAGCGAACACCGGGGAGCTGTTTTTT
v_gene: TRBV2
abundance: large
j_gene: TRBJ2-2
d_gene: -

CDR3aa: CATSEIPTSGMETQYF
CDR3nt: TGTGCCACCAGTGAAATCCCCACTAGCGGGATGGAGACCCAGTACTTC
v_gene: TRBV24-1
abundance: -
j_gene: TRBJ2-5
d_gene: TRBD2

CDR3aa: CASSFGTSYNEQLF
CDR3nt: TGTGCCAGCAGTTTCGGGACGTCTTACAATGAGCAGCTCTTC
v_gene: TRBV28
abundance: few
j_gene: TRBJ2-1
d_gene: -

CDR3aa: CASSLEGASRPYEQYF
CDR3nt: TGTGCCAGCAGCTTAGAAGGGGCTAGCAGACCCTACGAGCAGTACTTC
v_gene: TRBV7-9
abundance: medium-sized
j_gene: TRBJ2-7
d_gene: -

CDR3aa: CASSLVGLVYNEQFF
CDR3nt: TGTGCCAGCAGTTTAGTCGGTCTAGTCTACAATGAGCAGTTCTTC
v_gene: TRBV28
abundance: large
j_gene: TRBJ2-1
d_gene: -

CDR3aa: CSVRFDLSGNTIYF
CDR3nt: TGCAGCGTTCGTTTTGACCTCTCTGGAAACACCATATATTTT
v_gene: TRBV29-1
abundance: large
j_gene: TRBJ1-3
d_gene: -

CDR3aa: CSARVQGSRSGNTIYF
CDR3nt: TGCAGTGCTAGAGTTCAGGGTAGTCGCTCTGGAAACACCATATATTTT
v_gene: TRBV20-1
abundance: medium-sized
j_gene: TRBJ1-3
d_gene: -

CDR3aa: CSVTGVVSEQFF
CDR3nt: TGCAGCGTTACAGGGGTTGTGAGTGAGCAATTCTTC
v_gene: TRBV29-1
abundance: few
j_gene: TRBJ2-1
d_gene: TRBD1

CDR3aa: CSARDLSLAVSYNEQFF
CDR3nt: TGCAGTGCTAGAGATCTGAGTCTAGCGGTCTCATACAATGAGCAGTTCTTC
v_gene: TRBV20-1
abundance: medium-sized
j_gene: TRBJ2-1
d_gene: TRBD2

CDR3aa: CSAKPTTSYEQYF
CDR3nt: TGCAGTGCTAAGCCGACTACTTCCTACGAGCAGTACTTC
v_gene: TRBV20-1
abundance: large
j_gene: TRBJ2-7
d_gene: -

CDR3aa: CASSPPSAGREQYF
CDR3nt: TGTGCCAGCAGTCCACCCTCGGCCGGTCGAGAGCAGTACTTC
v_gene: TRBV28
abundance: large
j_gene: TRBJ2-7
d_gene: -

CDR3aa: CASSLSGAYYEQYF
CDR3nt: TGTGCCAGCAGCCTTTCCGGGGCCTACTACGAGCAGTACTTC
v_gene: TRBV5-4
abundance: medium-sized
j_gene: TRBJ2-7
d_gene: -

CDR3aa: CASSPTPKPDRITLDF
CDR3nt: TGTGCCAGCAGCCCTACCCCCAAACCTGACAGGATTACTTTGGACTTC
v_gene: TRBV28
abundance: hyperexpanded
j_gene: TRBJ2-7
d_gene: -

CDR3aa: CSVEVWERGFNEQFF
CDR3nt: TGCAGCGTTGAAGTATGGGAGCGGGGTTTCAATGAGCAGTTCTTC
v_gene: TRBV29-1
abundance: large
j_gene: TRBJ2-1
d_gene: TRBD2

CDR3aa: CAWSSPIGVEYEQYF
CDR3nt: TGTGCCTGGAGTTCCCCAATAGGAGTCGAGTACGAGCAGTACTTC
v_gene: TRBV30
abundance: medium-sized
j_gene: TRBJ2-7
d_gene: -

CDR3aa: CSVRTAYYEQYF
CDR3nt: TGCAGCGTTAGGACAGCATACTACGAGCAGTACTTC
v_gene: TRBV29-1
abundance: large
j_gene: TRBJ2-7
d_gene: -

CDR3aa: CSVEDRGTSGEETQYF
CDR3nt: TGCAGCGTTGAAGATCGGGGAACTAGCGGGGAAGAGACCCAGTACTTC
v_gene: TRBV29-1
abundance: large
j_gene: TRBJ2-5
d_gene: TRBD2